These 28 T cell receptor beta chains were all obtained from the same sample, sequenced in a study of blood T cell repertoires in COVID-19. Sequencing used immunoSEQ multiplex PCR; TCRdb keeps in-frame clones, though not all of them. The top ten hold approximately 8.3% of the sample, which has about 60,000 clones, around 89% seen once. The sample comprised peripheral blood. The source is a human donor with active COVID-19. The donor label of this sample is uncertain.

The chain employs TRBV5-1 and TRBJ2-2; unclear D gene. V was trimmed by 1 base and J by 7 bases, leaving 5 bases between them. Germline V gene sequence: CDR1 SGHRS, CDR2 YFSETQ. CDR3 size: 12 residues. CDR3 amino acids: CASSLISGELFF. CDR3 in DNA: TGCGCCAGCAGCTTGATTAGCGGGGAGCTGTTTTTT.

The V call is TRBV19, the J call TRBJ2-1; 11 bases are shared with TRBD2. The ends lost 5 bases at V and 2 bases at J; junction bases unmatched: 8. Germline V lookup: CDR1 LNHDA, CDR2 SQIVND (reference sequence). The length of the CDR3 is 17 residues. Written as DNA, the CDR3 is TGTGCCAGTAGTCCGTACGGGACTAGCGGCCCCTACAATGAGCAGTTCTTC. It encodes CASSPYGTSGPYNEQFF.

This rearrangement joins TRBV27 to TRBJ2-3; TRBD2 is a possible D gene (5 bases). The CDR3 contains 14 residues. Trimming left V 8 bases short and J 5 bases short, with 17 bases between. Germline CDR1 reads MNHEY; CDR2 reads SMNVEV (reference sequence). The CDR3 DNA reads as TGTGCCAGCGGGCCGAGCGGACCGGAAGATACGCAGTATTTT. Translated, it gives CASGPSGPEDTQYF.

V gene TRBV27 combines with J gene TRBJ1-4; a weak D match, TRBD1 (5 bases). Trimming shortened V by 6 bases and J by 5 bases, and 16 bases separated the two germline ends. Per germline, CDR1 MNHEY and CDR2 SMNVEV (reference sequence). This CDR3 contains 15 residues. CDR3 coding DNA: TGTGCCAGCAGATTACGGGGGTCACGAAATGAAAAACTGTTTTTT. Encoded protein: CASRLRGSRNEKLFF.

This chain uses TRBV19 with TRBJ2-6; perhaps TRBD2 as D (6 bases). The CDR3 is made up of 16 amino acids. V lost 3 bases to trimming and J lost 4 bases, with 13 bases between them. Germline V lookup: CDR1 LNHDA, CDR2 SQIVND (reference sequence). The CDR3 coding sequence is TGTGCCAGTAGTATGGACGGGGGTCTGGGGGCCAACGTCCTGACTTTC. The encoded protein is CASSMDGGLGANVLTF.

The J gene is TRBJ2-1, the V gene TRBV7-2; 14 nucleotides align to TRBD2. The CDR3 extends over 17 amino acids. Trimming cost V 2 bases and J 4 bases; bases outside gene matches: 4. The germline gives CDR1 SGHTA, CDR2 FQGNSA. The CDR3 DNA reads TGTGCCAGCAGCTTAACAGGGACTAGCGGGAGTTACAATGAGCAGTTCTTC. It is translated as CASSLTGTSGSYNEQFF.

The genes are TRBV9 and TRBJ1-2, with D possibly TRBD1 on 5 matching bases. The germline V and J ends were trimmed by 0 bases and 4 bases, with 10 bases remaining between them. This CDR3 is built from 14 residues. The V gene's germline CDR1 is SGDLS and CDR2 YYNGEE. CDR3 sequence reads: CASSVADSAYGYTF. Here the CDR3 DNA reads TGTGCCAGCAGCGTAGCTGACAGCGCCTATGGCTACACCTTC.

This rearrangement joins TRBV5-4 to TRBJ2-1; D is perhaps TRBD2 (5 bases). The germline gives CDR1 SGHNT, CDR2 YYREEE (reference sequence). This CDR3 contains 14 residues. V was shortened by 3 bases and J by 7 bases, with 14 bases between the two germline ends. The chain's CDR3 is CASSWRVEGNEQFF. The CDR3 DNA follows: TGTGCCAGCAGCTGGCGGGTCGAGGGTAATGAGCAGTTCTTC.

V and J are TRBV12-5 and TRBJ1-3, with D tentatively TRBD1 (6 bases). V lost 6 bases, J lost 0 bases, and 12 bases lay in between. From germline, CDR1 is LGHNT and CDR2 FRNRAP. The CDR3 has 15 amino acids. As DNA, the CDR3 is TGTGCTAGTGGGCCGGGGACAATCTCTGGAAACACCATATATTTT. As protein: CASGPGTISGNTIYF.

The genes are TRBV5-1 and TRBJ2-5, with 10 bases matching TRBD2. Germline V CDR1 and CDR2: SGHRS, YFSETQ. The CDR3 length is 15 residues. Trimming removed 8 bases from V and 1 base from J; junction bases left unmatched: 8. CDR3: CASKTSGISQETQYF. The CDR3 DNA sequence: TGCGCCAGTAAAACTAGCGGGATTTCCCAAGAGACCCAGTACTTC.

This clone has only a few counts. The chain recombines TRBV19 with TRBJ1-4, with a possible D match to TRBD1 (5 bases). Between the trimmed V and J ends, which lost 7 bases and 5 bases, there was a span of 11 bases. Germline V gene data show CDR1 as LNHDA and CDR2 as SQIVND (reference sequence). This CDR3 region has 13 residues. The CDR3 loop is CASNQGLNEKLFF. As DNA, the CDR3 is TGTGCCAGTAACCAGGGCCTAAATGAAAAACTGTTTTTT.

The rearrangement links TRBV19 to TRBJ1-5, with 9 positions matching TRBD1. CDR3 length: 15 residues. The V and J ends lost 9 bases and 3 bases, in that order; junction bases with no gene match: 9. Per the germline V gene, CDR1 is LNHDA and CDR2 is SQIVND (reference sequence). The CDR3 is CARSADRGYNQPQHF. In DNA form, the CDR3 reads TGTGCCAGATCGGCGGACAGGGGTTACAATCAGCCCCAGCATTTT.

This chain uses TRBV7-7 with TRBJ2-2, with 8 bases fitting TRBD1. This CDR3 has 16 residues. J gave up 5 bases and V 0 bases, and 5 bases lay outside the gene matches. The germline V gene has CDR1 SSHAT and CDR2 FNYEAQ (reference sequence). As DNA, the CDR3 is TGTGCCAGCAGCTTAGCCCCGGGACAGGTTACCGGGGAGCTGTTTTTT. It translates to CASSLAPGQVTGELFF.

This clone was counted a single time. This rearrangement joins TRBV13 to TRBJ1-4; D gene unclear. The CDR3 is 14 amino acids. Per the germline V gene, CDR1 is PRHDT and CDR2 is FYEKMQ (reference sequence). V was pared by 5 bases and J by 8 bases, with 15 bases between. CDR3 residues: CASSLDGVREKLFF. CDR3 nucleotide sequence: TGTGCCAGCAGCCTGGACGGGGTACGGGAAAAACTGTTTTTT.

The chain recombines TRBV6-5 with TRBJ2-2; D may be TRBD1 (5 bases). Between the trimmed V and J ends, which lost 5 bases and 5 bases, there was a span of 9 bases. CDR3 length: 13 amino acids. CDR1 MNHEY and CDR2 SVGAGI come from the germline V gene. This CDR3 reads CASSKTATGELFF. CDR3 in DNA: TGTGCCAGCAGTAAGACAGCAACCGGGGAGCTGTTTTTT.

There are a few counts of this clone. The gene calls are TRBV9 and TRBJ2-3; a weak D match, TRBD2 (5 bases). The CDR3 totals 13 residues. Germline CDR1 is SGDLS and CDR2 is YYNGEE. Trimming stripped 3 bases from V and 5 bases from J, with 10 bases between. CDR3 DNA sequence: TGTGCCAGCAGCGCCCGGACTGGAGATACGCAGTATTTT. Protein: CASSARTGDTQYF.

The rearrangement links TRBV19 to TRBJ2-7; the match to TRBD1 covers 8 bases. Per germline, CDR1 LNHDA and CDR2 SQIVND (reference sequence). Trimming removed 5 bases from V and 2 bases from J; junction bases left unmatched: 8. The CDR3 length is 15 residues. In DNA form, the CDR3 reads TGTGCCAGTAGTCCGGGGACAGGCGCCACCTACGAGCAGTACTTC. It encodes CASSPGTGATYEQYF.

Note on this clone: Other DNA variants within this sample encode the same CDR3. The chain has TRBV9 and TRBJ1-4; D gene ambiguous. The CDR3 loop spans 16 amino acids. With 0 bases removed from V and 0 bases from J, the gap between germline ends came to 9 bases. Germline V gene sequence: CDR1 SGDLS, CDR2 YYNGEE. CDR3 nucleotide sequence: TGTGCCAGCAGCGTAGATCGCGGATCAACTAATGAAAAACTGTTTTTT. Translated, it gives CASSVDRGSTNEKLFF. The full variable domain, its missing parts supplied by reference TRBV9 and TRBJ1-4, is DSGVTQTPKHLITATGQRVTLRCSPRSGDLSVYWYQQSLDQGLQFLIQYYNGEERAKGNILERFSAQQFPDLHSELNLSSLELGDSALYFCASSVDRGSTNEKLFFGSGTQLSVL.

V is TRBV4-3 and J is TRBJ1-3; 7 positions agree with TRBD1. This CDR3 comprises 16 residues. Germline CDR1 reads LGHNA; CDR2 reads YSLEER. The V gene end was trimmed by 4 bases and the J gene end by 0 bases; junction bases not matched to a gene: 6. The CDR3 loop reads CASSLGQRNSGNTIYF. DNA of the CDR3: TGCGCCAGCAGCCTGGGACAGCGTAACTCTGGAAACACCATATATTTT.

This clone was observed a single time. This chain uses TRBV5-1 with TRBJ1-6; D remains ambiguous. CDR3 length: 15 amino acids. Per the germline V gene, CDR1 is SGHRS and CDR2 is YFSETQ. With 0 bases removed from V and 7 bases from J, the gap between germline ends came to 11 bases. The DNA for the CDR3 is TGCGCCAGCAGCTTGGGAGGAGTAGTAAATTCACCCCTCCACTTT. This codes for CASSLGGVVNSPLHF.

The chain links TRBV30 to TRBJ1-5; 12 nucleotides align to TRBD1. The CDR3 is 14 residues long. V shed 3 bases, J shed 7 bases, and the junction held 4 bases outside the gene matches. Germline V gene data show CDR1 as GTSNPN and CDR2 as SVGIG (reference sequence). The DNA of the CDR3 is TGTGCCTGGAGGGGACAGGGGGCAGGGCAGCCCCAGCATTTT. As protein: CAWRGQGAGQPQHF.

The chain joins TRBV18 to TRBJ1-1; TRBD1 matches 7 bases. The CDR3 extends over 14 amino acids. Germline assignment: CDR1 KGHSH and CDR2 LQKENI. V dropped 3 bases and J dropped 7; count of bases not matched to a gene: 8. The CDR3 sequence: CASSPLQGNGEAFF. The CDR3, as DNA: TGTGCCAGCTCACCCTTACAGGGGAATGGTGAAGCTTTCTTT. Full variable domain (missing parts from reference TRBV18 and TRBJ1-1): NAGVMQNPRHLVRRRGQEARLRCSPMKGHSHVYWYRQLPEEGLKFMVYLQKENIIDESGMPKERFSAEFPKEGPSILRIQQVVRGDSAAYFCASSPLQGNGEAFFGQGTRLTVV.

The J gene is TRBJ2-5, the V gene TRBV9; 7 bases are shared with TRBD2. There are 13 residues in the CDR3. J gave up 5 bases and V 2 bases, and 3 bases lay outside the gene matches. The germline V gene encodes CDR1 SGDLS and CDR2 YYNGEE. The CDR3 here is CASSVTSAETQYF. CDR3 bases: TGTGCCAGCAGCGTTACTAGCGCGGAGACCCAGTACTTC.

The CDR3 region has the DNA TGTGCCAGCAGCCAAGGGAGGGACAGATTCGTCTACGAGCAGTACTTC. It codes for CASSQGRDRFVYEQYF. V and J are TRBV3-1 (or the pseudogene TRBV3-2) and TRBJ2-7, with D possibly matching TRBD1 (7 bases). Looked up from germline, CDR1 is LGHDT and CDR2 is YNNKEL (reference sequence). V was pared by 1 base and J by 3 bases, with 16 bases between. There are 16 residues in the CDR3.

The chain links TRBV10-3 to TRBJ2-1, with 11 bases that match TRBD2. The CDR3 contains 15 residues. The germline gives CDR1 ENHRY, CDR2 SYGVKD. Germline trimming cut 4 bases from V and 5 bases from J; bases unmatched to any gene: 4. The CDR3: CAISGTSGSNNEQFF. CDR3 DNA: TGTGCCATCAGTGGGACTAGCGGGTCAAACAATGAGCAGTTCTTC.

This sequence joins TRBV6-2 or TRBV6-3 and TRBJ2-1, with 9 bases aligning to TRBD2. Germline V lookup: CDR1 MNHEY, CDR2 SVGEGT. This CDR3 has 15 amino acids. Trimming at V came to 0 bases and at J to 8 bases, leaving 5 bases not matched to a gene. The CDR3 region has the DNA TGTGCCAGCAGTTACTCTAGCGGGGGTAGCGATGAGCAGTTCTTC. Protein sequence: CASSYSSGGSDEQFF.

The gene calls are TRBV7-9 and TRBJ2-1; 10 bases are a match to TRBD2. J was trimmed by 6 bases and V by 5 bases; bases with no gene match: 1. CDR1 is SEHNR and CDR2 is FQNEAQ in the germline V gene (reference sequence). The CDR3 totals 13 residues. The CDR3 here is CASSRTSGNEQFF. Written as DNA, the CDR3 is TGTGCCAGCAGCCGGACTAGCGGCAATGAGCAGTTCTTC.

This clone was observed a few times. The chain carries TRBV6-5 and TRBJ2-7; weak D call: TRBD1 (6 bases). V gave up 6 bases and J gave up 2 bases, with 11 bases separating them. There are 13 residues in the CDR3. CDR1 and CDR2 from the germline V gene are MNHEY and SVGAGI. In DNA, the CDR3 is TGTGCCAGCAGGTGGACAGCAACCTACGAGCAGTACTTC. Amino acids: CASRWTATYEQYF.